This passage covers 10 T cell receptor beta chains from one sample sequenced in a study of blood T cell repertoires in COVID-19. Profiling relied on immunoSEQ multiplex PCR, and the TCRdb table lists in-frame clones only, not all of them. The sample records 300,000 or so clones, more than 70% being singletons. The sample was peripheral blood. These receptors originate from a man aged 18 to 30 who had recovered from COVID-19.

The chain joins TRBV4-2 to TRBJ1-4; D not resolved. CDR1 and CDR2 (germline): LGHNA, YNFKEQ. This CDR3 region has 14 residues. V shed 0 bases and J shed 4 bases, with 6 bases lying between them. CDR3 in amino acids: CASSQEHLNEKLFF. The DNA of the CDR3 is TGTGCCAGCAGCCAAGAACATCTTAATGAAAAACTGTTTTTT.

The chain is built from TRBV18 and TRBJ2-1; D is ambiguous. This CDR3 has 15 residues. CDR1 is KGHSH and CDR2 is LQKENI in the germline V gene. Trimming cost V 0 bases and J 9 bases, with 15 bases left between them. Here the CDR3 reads CASSPPSVDSGEQFF. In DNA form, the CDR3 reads TGTGCCAGCTCACCACCTTCGGTAGATTCCGGTGAGCAGTTCTTC.

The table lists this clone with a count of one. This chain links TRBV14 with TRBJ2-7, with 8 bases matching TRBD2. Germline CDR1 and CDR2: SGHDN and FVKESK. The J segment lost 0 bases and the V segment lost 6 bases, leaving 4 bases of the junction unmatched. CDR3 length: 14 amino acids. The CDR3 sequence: CASRDSGGSYEQYF. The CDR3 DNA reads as TGTGCCAGCAGGGACAGCGGGGGCTCCTACGAGCAGTACTTC.

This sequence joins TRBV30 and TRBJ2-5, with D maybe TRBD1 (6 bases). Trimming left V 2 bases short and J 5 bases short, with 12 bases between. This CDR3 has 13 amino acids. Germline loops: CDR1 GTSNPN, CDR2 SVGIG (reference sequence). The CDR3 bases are TGTGCCTGGAGTTACAGGGAACCGGAGACCCAGTACTTC. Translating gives CAWSYREPETQYF.

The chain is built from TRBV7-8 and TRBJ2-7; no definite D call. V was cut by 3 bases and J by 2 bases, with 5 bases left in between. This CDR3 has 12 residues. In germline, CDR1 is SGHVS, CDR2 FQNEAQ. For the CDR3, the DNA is TGTGCCAGCAGCTTCTACCCCTACGAGCAGTACTTC. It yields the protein CASSFYPYEQYF.

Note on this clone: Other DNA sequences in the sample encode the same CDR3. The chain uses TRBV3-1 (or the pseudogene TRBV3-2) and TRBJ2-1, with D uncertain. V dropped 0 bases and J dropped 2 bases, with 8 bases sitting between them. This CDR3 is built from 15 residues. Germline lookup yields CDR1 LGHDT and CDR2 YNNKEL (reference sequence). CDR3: CASSQDTGAYNEQFF. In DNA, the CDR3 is TGTGCCAGCAGCCAAGATACCGGAGCCTACAATGAGCAGTTCTTC.

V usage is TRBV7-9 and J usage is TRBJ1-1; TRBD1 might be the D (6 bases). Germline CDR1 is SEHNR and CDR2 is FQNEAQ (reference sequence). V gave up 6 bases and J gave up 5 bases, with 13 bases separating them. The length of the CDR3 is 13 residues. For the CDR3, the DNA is TGTGCCAGCAGGATTACAGGGAGTACTGAAGCTTTCTTT. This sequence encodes CASRITGSTEAFF.

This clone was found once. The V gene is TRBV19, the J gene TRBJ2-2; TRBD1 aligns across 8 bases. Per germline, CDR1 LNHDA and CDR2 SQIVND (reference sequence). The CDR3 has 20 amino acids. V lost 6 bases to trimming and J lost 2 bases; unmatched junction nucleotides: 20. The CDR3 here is CASSKPGGRKSTYNTGELFF. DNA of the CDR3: TGTGCCAGTAGCAAACCAGGGGGCCGAAAATCCACTTATAACACCGGGGAGCTGTTTTTT.

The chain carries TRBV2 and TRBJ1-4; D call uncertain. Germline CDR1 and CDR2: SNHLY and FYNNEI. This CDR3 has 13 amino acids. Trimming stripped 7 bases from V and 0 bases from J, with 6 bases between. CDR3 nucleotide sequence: TGTGCCAGCAAGGGAGCAACTAATGAAAAACTGTTTTTT. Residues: CASKGATNEKLFF.

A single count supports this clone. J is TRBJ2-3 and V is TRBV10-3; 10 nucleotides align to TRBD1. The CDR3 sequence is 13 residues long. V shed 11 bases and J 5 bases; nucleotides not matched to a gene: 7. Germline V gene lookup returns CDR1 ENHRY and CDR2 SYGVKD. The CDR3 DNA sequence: TGTGCCTCTTGGGGACAGGGGATAGATACGCAGTATTTT. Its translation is CASWGQGIDTQYF.